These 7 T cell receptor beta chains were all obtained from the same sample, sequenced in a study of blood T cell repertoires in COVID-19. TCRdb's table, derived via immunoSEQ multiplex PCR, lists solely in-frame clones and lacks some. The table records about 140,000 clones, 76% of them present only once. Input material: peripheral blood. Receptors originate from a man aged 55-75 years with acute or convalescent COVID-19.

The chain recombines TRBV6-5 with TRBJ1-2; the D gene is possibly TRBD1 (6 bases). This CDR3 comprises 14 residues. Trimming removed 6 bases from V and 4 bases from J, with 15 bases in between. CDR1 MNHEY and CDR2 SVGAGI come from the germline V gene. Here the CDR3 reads CASRLPGAGYGYTF. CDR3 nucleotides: TGTGCCAGCAGGCTACCAGGGGCCGGCTATGGCTACACCTTC.

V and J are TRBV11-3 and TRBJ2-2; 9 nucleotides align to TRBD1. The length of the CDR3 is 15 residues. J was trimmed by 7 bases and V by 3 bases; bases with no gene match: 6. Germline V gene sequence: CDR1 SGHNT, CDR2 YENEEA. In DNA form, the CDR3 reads TGTGCCAGCAGCTTGGACAGGGGTATTGGCGGGGAGCTGTTTTTT. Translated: CASSLDRGIGGELFF.

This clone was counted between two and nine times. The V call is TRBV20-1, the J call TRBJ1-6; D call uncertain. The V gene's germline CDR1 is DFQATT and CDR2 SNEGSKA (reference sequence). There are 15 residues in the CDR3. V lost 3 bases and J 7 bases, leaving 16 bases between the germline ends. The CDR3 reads CSASVVAGLNSPLHF. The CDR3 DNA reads TGCAGTGCTAGTGTCGTTGCAGGTCTAAATTCACCCCTCCACTTT.

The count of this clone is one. CDR3 nucleotides: TGTGCCAGCAGCAGATCCGGGACATCATCCTACGAGCAGTACTTC. This translates into CASSRSGTSSYEQYF. This chain connects TRBV7-9 to TRBJ2-7, with D perhaps TRBD1 (6 bases). The CDR3 sequence is 15 residues long. The germline V and J ends were trimmed by 5 bases and 1 base, with 15 bases remaining between them. Looked up from germline, CDR1 is SEHNR and CDR2 is FQNEAQ (reference sequence). Full variable domain (remainder filled in from reference TRBV7-9 and TRBJ2-7): DTGVSQNPRHKITKRGQNVTFRCDPISEHNRLYWYRQTLGQGPEFLTYFQNEAQLEKSRLLSDRFSAERPKGSFSTLEIQRTEQGDSAMYLCASSRSGTSSYEQYFGPGTRLTVT.

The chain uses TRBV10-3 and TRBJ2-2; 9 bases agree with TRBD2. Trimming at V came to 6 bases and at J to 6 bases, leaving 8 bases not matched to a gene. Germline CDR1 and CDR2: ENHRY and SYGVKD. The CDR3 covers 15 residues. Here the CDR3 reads CAIRGDASGAGELFF. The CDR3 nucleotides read TGTGCCATCAGGGGGGACGCTAGCGGGGCCGGGGAGCTGTTTTTT.

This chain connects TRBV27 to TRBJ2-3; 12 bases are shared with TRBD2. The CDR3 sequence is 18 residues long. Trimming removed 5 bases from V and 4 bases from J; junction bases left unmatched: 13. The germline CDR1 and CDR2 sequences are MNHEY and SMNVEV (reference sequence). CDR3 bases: TGTGCCAGCAGTCAGACTAGCGGGAGAGGAGTTAGTCCAGATACGCAGTATTTT. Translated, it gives CASSQTSGRGVSPDTQYF.

The CDR3 loop is CASSDGGNQPQHF. CDR3 bases: TGTGCCAGCAGTGACGGAGGCAATCAGCCCCAGCATTTT. The rearrangement links TRBV2 to TRBJ1-5, with D unclear. Germline V lookup: CDR1 SNHLY, CDR2 FYNNEI. The V gene lost 3 bases and the J gene lost 2 bases, with 5 bases spanning the gap. The CDR3 totals 13 residues.